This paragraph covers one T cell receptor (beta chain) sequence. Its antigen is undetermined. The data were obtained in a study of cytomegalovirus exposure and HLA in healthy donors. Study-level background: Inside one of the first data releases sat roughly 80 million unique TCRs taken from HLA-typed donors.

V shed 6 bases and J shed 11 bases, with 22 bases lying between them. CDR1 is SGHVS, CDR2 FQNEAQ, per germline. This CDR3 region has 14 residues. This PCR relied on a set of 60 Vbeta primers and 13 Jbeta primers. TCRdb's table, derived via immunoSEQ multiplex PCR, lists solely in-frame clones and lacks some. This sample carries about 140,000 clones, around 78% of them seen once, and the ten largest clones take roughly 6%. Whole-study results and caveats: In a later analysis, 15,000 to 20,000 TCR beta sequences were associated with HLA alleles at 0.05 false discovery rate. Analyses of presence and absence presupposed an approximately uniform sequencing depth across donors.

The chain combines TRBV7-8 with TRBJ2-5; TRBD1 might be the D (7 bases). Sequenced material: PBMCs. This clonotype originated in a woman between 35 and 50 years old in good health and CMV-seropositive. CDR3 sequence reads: CASSLRQGQGGQYF. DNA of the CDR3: TGTGCCAGCAGTTTAAGACAGGGCCAAGGGGGGCAGTACTTC.